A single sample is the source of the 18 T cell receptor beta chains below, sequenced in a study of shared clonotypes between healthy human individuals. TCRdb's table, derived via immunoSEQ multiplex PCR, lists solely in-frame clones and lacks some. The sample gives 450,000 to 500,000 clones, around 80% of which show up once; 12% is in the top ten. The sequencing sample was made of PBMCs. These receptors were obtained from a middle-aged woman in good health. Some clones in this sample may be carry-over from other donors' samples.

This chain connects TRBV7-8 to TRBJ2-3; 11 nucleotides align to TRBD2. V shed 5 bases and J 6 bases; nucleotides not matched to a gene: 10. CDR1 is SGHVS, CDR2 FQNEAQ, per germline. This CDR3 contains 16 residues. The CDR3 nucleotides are TGTGCCAGCAGCCCCGGTCTAGCGGGAGGTATGGATACGCAGTATTTT. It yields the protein CASSPGLAGGMDTQYF.

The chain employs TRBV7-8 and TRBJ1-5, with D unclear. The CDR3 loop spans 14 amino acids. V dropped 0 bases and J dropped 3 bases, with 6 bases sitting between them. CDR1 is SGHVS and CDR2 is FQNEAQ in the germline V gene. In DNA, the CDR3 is TGTGCCAGCAGCTTAGCGGGAGACAATCAGCCCCAGCATTTT. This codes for CASSLAGDNQPQHF.

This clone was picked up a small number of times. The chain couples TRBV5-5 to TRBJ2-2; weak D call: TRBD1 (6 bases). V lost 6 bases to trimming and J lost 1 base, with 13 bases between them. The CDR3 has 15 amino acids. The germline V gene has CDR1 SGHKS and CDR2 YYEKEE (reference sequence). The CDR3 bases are TGTGCCAGCAACAGTCAGGGGCTGAACACCGGGGAGCTGTTTTTT. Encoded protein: CASNSQGLNTGELFF.

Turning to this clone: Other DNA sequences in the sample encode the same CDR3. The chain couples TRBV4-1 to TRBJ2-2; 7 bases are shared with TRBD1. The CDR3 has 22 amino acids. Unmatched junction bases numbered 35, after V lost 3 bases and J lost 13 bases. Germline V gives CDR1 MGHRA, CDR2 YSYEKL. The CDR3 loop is CASSHPRDRGTPGSIPGRTLFF. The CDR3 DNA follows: TGCGCCAGCAGCCATCCAAGGGACAGAGGTACACCGGGGAGTATCCCAGGCCGGACGCTGTTTTTT.

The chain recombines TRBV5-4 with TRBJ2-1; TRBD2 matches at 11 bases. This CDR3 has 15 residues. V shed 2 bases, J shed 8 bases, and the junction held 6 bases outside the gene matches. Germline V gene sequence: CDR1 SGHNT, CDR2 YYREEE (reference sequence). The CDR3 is CASSFSGRAWDEQFF. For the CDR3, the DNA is TGTGCCAGCAGCTTTAGCGGGAGGGCCTGGGATGAGCAGTTCTTC.

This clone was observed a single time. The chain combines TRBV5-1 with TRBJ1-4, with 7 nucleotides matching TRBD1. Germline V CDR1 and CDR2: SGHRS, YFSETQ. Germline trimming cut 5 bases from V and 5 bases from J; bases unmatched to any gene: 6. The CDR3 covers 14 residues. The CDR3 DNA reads TGCGCCAGCAGATCAGGGGGAGAAAATGAAAAACTGTTTTTT. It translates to CASRSGGENEKLFF.

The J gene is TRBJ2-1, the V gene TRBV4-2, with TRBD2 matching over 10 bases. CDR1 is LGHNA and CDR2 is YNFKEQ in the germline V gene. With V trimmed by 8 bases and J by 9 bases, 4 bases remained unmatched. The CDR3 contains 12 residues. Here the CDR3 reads CASSGLAFEQFF. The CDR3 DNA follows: TGTGCCAGCTCGGGACTAGCGTTTGAGCAGTTCTTC.

CDR3 loop: CASSLINPTDTQYF. The CDR3 region has the DNA TGCGCCAGCAGCTTGATAAATCCCACAGATACGCAGTATTTT. The chain uses TRBV5-1 and TRBJ2-3; D not resolved. Trimming removed 1 base from V and 2 bases from J, with 8 bases in between. The CDR3 runs 14 residues. In germline, CDR1 is SGHRS, CDR2 YFSETQ. Using reference TRBV5-1 and TRBJ2-3 for the parts outside the CDR3, the full variable domain is KAGVTQTPRYLIKTRGQQVTLSCSPISGHRSVSWYQQTPGQGLQFLFEYFSETQRNKGNFPGRFSGRQFSNSRSEMNVSTLELGDSALYLCASSLINPTDTQYFGPGTRLTVL.

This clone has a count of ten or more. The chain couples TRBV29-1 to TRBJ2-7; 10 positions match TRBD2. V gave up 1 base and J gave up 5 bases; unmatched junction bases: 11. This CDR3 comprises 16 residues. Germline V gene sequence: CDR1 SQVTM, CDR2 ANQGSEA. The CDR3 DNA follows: TGCAGCGTTGAAGGGCTAGCGGGAGCGGACCCGGACGAGCAGTACTTC. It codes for CSVEGLAGADPDEQYF.

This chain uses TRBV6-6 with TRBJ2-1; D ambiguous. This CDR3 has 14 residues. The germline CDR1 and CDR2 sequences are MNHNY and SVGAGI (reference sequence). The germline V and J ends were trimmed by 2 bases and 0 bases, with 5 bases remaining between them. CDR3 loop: CASSYRASYNEQFF. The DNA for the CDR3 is TGTGCCAGCAGTTACCGGGCCTCCTACAATGAGCAGTTCTTC.

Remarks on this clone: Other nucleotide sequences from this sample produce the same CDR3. The CDR3 region is CASSLGPTDTQYF. Written as DNA, the CDR3 is TGTGCCAGCAGCTTAGGTCCGACAGATACGCAGTATTTT. This chain links TRBV7-2 with TRBJ2-3; D call uncertain. Trimming removed 1 base at V and 3 bases at J, with 5 bases between. Germline CDR1 and CDR2: SGHTA and FQGNSA. The CDR3 runs 13 residues.

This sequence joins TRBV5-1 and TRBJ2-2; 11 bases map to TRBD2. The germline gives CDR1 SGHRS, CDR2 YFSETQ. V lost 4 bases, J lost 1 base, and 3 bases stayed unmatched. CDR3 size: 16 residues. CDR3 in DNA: TGCGCCAGCAGCATCGGGACTAGCGGGAACACCGGGGAGCTGTTTTTT. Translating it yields CASSIGTSGNTGELFF.

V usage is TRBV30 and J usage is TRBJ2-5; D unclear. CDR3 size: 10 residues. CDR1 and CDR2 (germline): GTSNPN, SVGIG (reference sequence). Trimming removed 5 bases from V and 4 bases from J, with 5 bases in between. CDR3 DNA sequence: TGTGCCTGGGGCCGAGAGACCCAGTACTTC. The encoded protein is CAWGRETQYF.

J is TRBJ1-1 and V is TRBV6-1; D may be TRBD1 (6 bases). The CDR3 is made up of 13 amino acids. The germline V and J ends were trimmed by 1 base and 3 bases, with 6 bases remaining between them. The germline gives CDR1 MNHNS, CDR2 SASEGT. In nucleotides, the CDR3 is TGTGCCAGCAGTGAAGACAGGGACACTGAAGCTTTCTTT. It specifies CASSEDRDTEAFF.

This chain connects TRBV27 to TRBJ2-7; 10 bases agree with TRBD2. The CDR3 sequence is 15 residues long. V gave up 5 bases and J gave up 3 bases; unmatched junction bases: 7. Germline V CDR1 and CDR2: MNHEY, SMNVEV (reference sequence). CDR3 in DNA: TGTGCCAGCAGTGCCGTCCTAGCGGGAGTCTACGAGCAGTACTTC. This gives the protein CASSAVLAGVYEQYF.

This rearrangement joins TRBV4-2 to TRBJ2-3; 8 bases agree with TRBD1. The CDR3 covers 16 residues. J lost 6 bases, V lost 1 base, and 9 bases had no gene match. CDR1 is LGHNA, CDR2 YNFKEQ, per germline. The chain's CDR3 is CASSQGGTGPSDTQYF. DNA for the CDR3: TGTGCCAGCAGCCAAGGAGGGACAGGTCCGTCGGATACGCAGTATTTT.

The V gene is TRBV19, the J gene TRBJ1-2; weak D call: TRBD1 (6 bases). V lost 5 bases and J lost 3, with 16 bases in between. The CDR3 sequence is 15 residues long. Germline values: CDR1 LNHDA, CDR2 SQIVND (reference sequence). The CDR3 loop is CASSSQGGSDYGYTF. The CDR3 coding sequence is TGTGCCAGTAGTTCACAGGGAGGCTCCGACTATGGCTACACCTTC.

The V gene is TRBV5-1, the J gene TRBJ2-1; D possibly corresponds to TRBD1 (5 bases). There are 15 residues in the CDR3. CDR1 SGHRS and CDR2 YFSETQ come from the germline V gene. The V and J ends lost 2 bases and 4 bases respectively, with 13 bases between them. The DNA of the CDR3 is TGCGCCAGCAGCTTCCCCGGCGGACAATACAATGAGCAGTTCTTC. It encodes CASSFPGGQYNEQFF.